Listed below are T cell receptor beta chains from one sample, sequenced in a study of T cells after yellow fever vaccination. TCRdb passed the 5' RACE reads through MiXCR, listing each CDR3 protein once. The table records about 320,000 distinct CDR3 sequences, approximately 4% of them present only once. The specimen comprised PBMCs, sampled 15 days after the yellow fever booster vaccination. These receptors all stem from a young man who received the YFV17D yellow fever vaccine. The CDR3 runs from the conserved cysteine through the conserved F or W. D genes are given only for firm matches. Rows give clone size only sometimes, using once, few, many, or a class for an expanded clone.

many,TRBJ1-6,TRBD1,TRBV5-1,TGCGCCAGCAGCATGACGGGACAGCAAAATTCACCCCTCCACTTT,CASSMTGQQNSPLHF
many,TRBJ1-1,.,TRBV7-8,TGTGCCAGCAGCCCCCAAGTAGGCACTGAAGCTTTCTTT,CASSPQVGTEAFF
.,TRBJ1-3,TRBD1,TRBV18,TGTGCCAGCTCACCACCGGGACAGGGGGCTGGAAACACCATAAATTTT,CASSPPGQGAGNTINF
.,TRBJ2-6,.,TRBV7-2,TGTGCCAGCAGCGGGCAGGCGGCCAACGTCCTGACTTTC,CASSGQAANVLTF
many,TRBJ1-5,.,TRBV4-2,TGTGCCAGCAGCCAAGATAGGAGCAATCAGCCCCAGCATTTT,CASSQDRSNQPQHF
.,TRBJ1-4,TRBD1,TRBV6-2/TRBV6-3,TGTGCCAGCGTGGGACAGGGTGCTGAAAAACTGTTTTTT,CASVGQGAEKLFF
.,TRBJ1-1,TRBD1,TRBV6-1,TGTGCCAGCAGCACGCAGGGGGCGCAGGGCACTGAAGCTTTCTTT,CASSTQGAQGTEAFF
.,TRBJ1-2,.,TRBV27,TGTGCCAGCAGTTTATCTGCTAACTATGGCTACACCTTC,CASSLSANYGYTF
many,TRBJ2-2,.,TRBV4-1,TGCGCCAGCAGCCCGCCAGGTCTGAACACCGGGGAGCTGTTTTTT,CASSPPGLNTGELFF
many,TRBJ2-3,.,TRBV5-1,TGCGCCAGTCTCGAAGGCAGTGCGAACGCAGATACGCAGTATTTT,CASLEGSANADTQYF
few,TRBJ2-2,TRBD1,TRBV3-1,TGTGCCAGCAGCCAGGGGGACAGGGCCCCCGGGGAGCTGTTTTTT,CASSQGDRAPGELFF
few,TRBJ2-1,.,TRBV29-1,TGCAGCGTCGCCGGGACTTTGAGCTCCTACAATGAGCAGTTCTTC,CSVAGTLSSYNEQFF
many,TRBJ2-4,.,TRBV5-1,TGCGCCAGCAGCTTGTCAGGGGCTATGGAAAACATTCAGTACTTC,CASSLSGAMENIQYF
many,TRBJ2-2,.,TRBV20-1,TGCAGTGCTAGAACCTCGGGCACCGGGGAGCTGTTTTTT,CSARTSGTGELFF
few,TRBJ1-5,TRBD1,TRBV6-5,TGTGCCAGCAGTTACTACAGGGGTCAGGGGCCCCAGCATTTT,CASSYYRGQGPQHF
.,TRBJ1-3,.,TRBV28,TGTGCCAGCAGTCCCCCCGGGTCTTCAGGAAACACCATATATTTT,CASSPPGSSGNTIYF
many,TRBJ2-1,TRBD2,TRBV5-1,TGCGCCAGCAGCTTAAGGTTGGGGGGGAAGGATGAGCAGTTCTTC,CASSLRLGGKDEQFF
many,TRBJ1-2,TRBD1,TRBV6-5,TGTGCCAGCAGTTTGACAGGGACCTATGGCTACACCTTC,CASSLTGTYGYTF
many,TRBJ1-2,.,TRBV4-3,TGCGCCAGCAGCCAAGATGAACAACCAACAGAAGACCTCTATGGCTACACCTTC,CASSQDEQPTEDLYGYTF
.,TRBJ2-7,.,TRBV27,TGTGCCAGCAGTTTACGATTTTCCTACGAGCAGTACTTC,CASSLRFSYEQYF
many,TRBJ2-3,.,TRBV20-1,TGCAGTACGACTAGACAGGGTGCAGATACGCAGTATTTT,CSTTRQGADTQYF
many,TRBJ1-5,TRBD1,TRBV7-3,TGTGCCAGCAGCCCTCAACAGGGGATGGGCAATCAGCCCCAGCATTTT,CASSPQQGMGNQPQHF
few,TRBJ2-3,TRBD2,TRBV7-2,TGTGCCAGCAGCGCAAGACTAGCGGTGAGAATGCCAGATACGCAGTATTTT,CASSARLAVRMPDTQYF
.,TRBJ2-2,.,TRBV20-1,TGCAGTGCTACCAGTGGCAGGAACACCGGGGAGCTGTTTTTT,CSATSGRNTGELFF
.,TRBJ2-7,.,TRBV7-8,TGTGCCAGCAGCTTGAGGCCAGGGGGGCTCGAGCAGTACTTC,CASSLRPGGLEQYF
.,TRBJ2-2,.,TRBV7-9,TGTGCCAGCAGCCGGACAGAGAACACCGGGGAGCTGTTTTTT,CASSRTENTGELFF
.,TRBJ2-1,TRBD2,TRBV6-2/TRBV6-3,TGTGCCAGCAGAAGCGGGGGGGGTAAGGCCTACAATGAGCAGTTCTTC,CASRSGGGKAYNEQFF
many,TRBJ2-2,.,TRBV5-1,TGCGCCAGCAGCTTGCGACGGGCGAACACCGGGGAGCTGTTTTTT,CASSLRRANTGELFF
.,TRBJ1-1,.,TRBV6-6,TGTGCCAGCAGGGCCGGACCGATGAACACTGAAGCTTTCTTT,CASRAGPMNTEAFF
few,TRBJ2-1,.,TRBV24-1,TGTGCCACCAGTGACCAAGACCCCAGCTCCTACAATGAGCAGTTCTTC,CATSDQDPSSYNEQFF
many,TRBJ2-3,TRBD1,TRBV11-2,TGTGCCAGCAGCCGGGACAGGGAAACAGATACGCAGTATTTT,CASSRDRETDTQYF
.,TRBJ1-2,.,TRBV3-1,TGTGCCAGCAGCCAATTGTCCGCTAACTATGGCTACACCTTC,CASSQLSANYGYTF
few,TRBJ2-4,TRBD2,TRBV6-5,TGTGCCAGCAATAGCGGGGGGGCGGGGGCCAAAAACATTCAGTACTTC,CASNSGGAGAKNIQYF
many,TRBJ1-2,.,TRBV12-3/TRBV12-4,TGTGCCAGCAGTTTTTCTGGGGTCGGCGGCTACACCTTC,CASSFSGVGGYTF
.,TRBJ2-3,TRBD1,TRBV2,TGTGCCTCGGCTAAGGGACAGCCCACAGATACGCAGTATTTT,CASAKGQPTDTQYF
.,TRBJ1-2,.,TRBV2,TGTGCCAGCAGTGACTATTACGGCGACACCTTC,CASSDYYGDTF
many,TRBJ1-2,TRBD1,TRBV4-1,TGCGCCAGCAGCCAGGTGAACAGGGGCTCTGCTGGCTACACCTTC,CASSQVNRGSAGYTF
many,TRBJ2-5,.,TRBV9,TGTGCCAGCAGCTACCAACTCCAAGAGACCCAGTACTTC,CASSYQLQETQYF
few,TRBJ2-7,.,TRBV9,TGTGCCAGCAGCTCGACGGGACACCCCTACGAGCAGTACTTC,CASSSTGHPYEQYF
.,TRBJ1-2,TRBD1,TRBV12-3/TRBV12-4,TGTGCCAGCAGTTTAGTCTCGTCGGGCAGGGGGGTCGGCTACACCTTC,CASSLVSSGRGVGYTF
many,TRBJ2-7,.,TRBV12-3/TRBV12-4,TGTGCCAGCAGGTATACCGGGGACCTTCCCTACGAGCAGTACTTC,CASRYTGDLPYEQYF